This TCR beta chain emerged from a study of blood T cells in healthy people across ages (dated by TCRdb to about 2015). Some background on the complete study: In model experiments, template switching captured about one uniquely barcoded TCR beta cDNA molecule for every two T cells. Age-related changes in TCR beta repertoire diversity were measured in the study by deep sequencing normalized with unique cDNA molecular identifiers. The study analyzed two additional independent replicas of 1 million unique cDNA reads from the same blood draw for two donors, one aged 18 to 30 and one aged 80 or older. The donors were split into four age groups: young (average about 15 years), middle-aged (more than 35), aged (roughly 65) and long-lived (under 90). To avoid experimental bias, donors of different ages were distributed randomly across sequencing lanes.

Unmatched junction bases come to 7, with V trimmed by 9 bases and J by 3 bases. CDR1 and CDR2 (SGHKS, YYEKEE) derive from the germline V gene (reference sequence). Its CDR3 holds 13 amino acids, cysteine through phenylalanine. The retained sequence is limited to the CDR3, 39 bases, with the frame set at the first base. Systemically healthy Caucasian individuals from Russia, some 36 in total and aged about 6 to 100 years, were included as donors. Around 10 milliliters of peripheral blood were collected from each donor into EDTA-treated Vacutainer tubes. PBMCs were isolated by Ficoll-Paque density-gradient centrifugation, with at least 6 million obtained per sample. Total RNA, at least 5.5 micrograms per sample, was extracted from PBMCs with Trizol reagent. Naive CD45RAhigh/CD27high T cell percentages were measured by flow cytometry on a PBMC aliquot from every donor. Receptor amplification or capture employed 5' RACE. TCRdb names Illumina HiSeq 2500 as the instrument used. The second PCR ran for roughly 7 to 11 cycles and used a J-beta primer mix along with a sample-barcoded 5' primer. Each TCR beta cDNA molecule received a unique molecular identifier from a template-switch 5' adaptor carrying 12 random nucleotides. Each sample yielded at least 2.5 million CDR3-containing paired-end reads. All of the RNA was converted into first-strand cDNA using the Mint cDNA synthesis kit, with a TRBC-specific oligonucleotide serving as the primer. Following uracil-DNA glycosylase treatment, a first 18-cycle PCR with universal primers M1SS and BC2_uni_R was performed on all cDNA. The original methods were these. For normalization, 1 million high-quality reads, each with a distinct molecular identifier, were randomly selected from each sample. Instead of being binned into consensus sequences, reads with shared molecular identifiers were discarded. MiTCR, set to a Q25 quality threshold and the strictest error-elimination algorithm, was used for CDR3 identification, clonotype clustering and error correction. A nonparametric unseen species model with Euler transformation was used to estimate a lower bound on total TCR beta diversity. Using fastp at Q25 and MiXCR, TCRdb reprocessed the public reads and kept productive beta chains. Every distinct CDR3 protein forms one entry, paired with its most common genes and DNA. Clone size and V and J calls follow TCRdb, not the original study. The sample has just under 900,000 distinct CDR3 sequences on record, more than 25% of them singletons. The ten largest account for approximately 15% of the sample.

General findings and caveats noted by the study authors: Compared with the aged group, more naive CD4+ T cells, fewer expanded clones and increased TCR diversity were shown by the long-lived group, suggesting age selection. Because donor CMV infection status was unknown, age-related changes in expanded clonotypes were potentially confounded. Because profiling used bulk unsorted PBMCs, naive and antigen-experienced compartments could not be compared conclusively. As age increased, observed TCR beta diversity per million T cells dropped in a roughly linear way, and a significant reduction was already evident by age 40. Observed TCR beta diversity correlated strongly with the percentage of naive T cells measured by flow cytometry. Estimates of total diversity from one million sequenced T cells were regarded as lower bounds and underestimates.

The sample holds many counts of this clonotype. Its antigen is currently not known. Base qualities were left out, and no much larger clone turns up one base away. This TCR came from a woman older than 75 in good health. The specimen was blood. The chain uses TRBV5-5 and TRBJ2-3; TRBD1 aligns with 7 central bases. This receptor carries the CDR3 CATGQEWTDTQYF. The nucleotide sequence is given as TGTGCCACAGGACAGGAATGGACAGATACGCAGTATTTT. Full variable domain (CDR3 extended with the reference TRBV5-5 and TRBJ2-3 proteins): DAGVTQSPTHLIKTRGQQVTLRCSPISGHKSVSWYQQVLGQGPQFIFQYYEKEERGRGNFPDRFSARQFPNYSSELNVNALLLGDSALYLCATGQEWTDTQYFGPGTRLTVL.